This T cell receptor beta chain was captured by sequencing in a study of cytomegalovirus exposure and HLA in healthy donors. Study-wide results and caveats: After further analysis at a later stage, 15,000 to 20,000 TCR beta sequences were associated with HLA alleles at 0.05 false discovery rate.

The V gene lost 2 bases and the J gene lost 10 bases, with 12 bases spanning the gap. The CDR3 extends over 14 amino acids. From germline, CDR1 is SEHNR and CDR2 FQNEAQ (reference sequence). As to this clone: Its antigen remains unknown.

Use of 60 Vbeta and 13 Jbeta primers characterized the PCR. Methods used by the authors: It was a later analysis that counted 83 million or so unique TCR beta chains, of which approximately 9.9 million were shared. Some clones are missing from TCRdb's copy, which holds only in-frame ones; the method was immunoSEQ multiplex PCR. The D gene and trimming were derived from the DNA, and the V and J assignments and clone size from that table. This sample's clone table lists 200,000 or so clones. This clonotype was obtained from a girl aged 2 to 10 in good health and CMV-seropositive. V and J are TRBV7-9 and TRBJ1-6; tentatively, D is TRBD1 (5 bases). Sequenced input: PBMCs. CDR3 sequence (DNA): TGTGCCAGCAGCTTATTGGGGGGGTCCTCACCCCTCCACTTT. It specifies CASSLLGGSSPLHF.